This TCR beta chain originates from a study of identical twins. The study's findings and limits: Monozygotic twin pairs showed more out-of-frame TCR alpha sharing than models estimated.

Comments on this clonotype: Its antigen is unidentified.

Every sampled donor was Caucasian and healthy. TCRdb re-called the 5' RACE reads with MiXCR, one entry per CDR3 protein. The sample has roughly 280,000 distinct CDR3 sequences, nearly 9.5% seen once. This sample also appeared in a second study, on yellow fever vaccine responses in identical twins.

What was sequenced was CD8+ T cells sorted from blood. The clonotype was recovered from a woman aged 18-35 years in good health.

The CDR3 coding sequence is TGTGCCAGCAGCGCAAGGACAGGGCAGGAGCAGTTCTTC. Protein product: CASSARTGQEQFF. The chain couples TRBV7-8 to TRBJ2-1; TRBD1 agrees at 8 bases. Germline CDR1 reads SGHVS; CDR2 reads FQNEAQ. The CDR3 runs to 13 residues. After removal of 5 bases from V and 10 bases from J, the junction contained 7 bases not matched to a gene.